One sample yielded the 23 T cell receptor beta chains listed below, sequenced in a study of cytomegalovirus exposure and HLA in healthy donors. The PCR had 60 Vbeta and 13 Jbeta primers. Some clones are missing from TCRdb's copy, which holds only in-frame ones; the method was immunoSEQ multiplex PCR. The sample has about 100,000 clones; roughly 75% are singletons. Sequencing input: PBMCs. All receptors derive from a woman aged 40 to 50 in good health and CMV-seronegative.

This chain joins TRBV30 and TRBJ1-1, with unresolved D. CDR1 GTSNPN and CDR2 SVGIG come from the germline V gene (reference sequence). This CDR3 has 12 residues. Trimming cost V 0 bases and J 6 bases, with 8 bases left between them. The CDR3 loop is CAWSVSGAEAFF. CDR3 DNA sequence: TGTGCCTGGAGTGTCAGTGGAGCTGAAGCTTTCTTT.

The table lists this clone with a count of one. The chain carries TRBV5-1 and TRBJ2-7; D uncertain. The CDR3 has 14 amino acids. Looked up from germline, CDR1 is SGHRS and CDR2 is YFSETQ. Trimming took off 0 bases at V and 4 bases at J, with 11 bases between the two ends. CDR3 DNA sequence: TGCGCCAGCAGCTTGGGGGCAGCCCTTTACGAGCAGTACTTC. This encodes CASSLGAALYEQYF.

The chain uses TRBV6-5 and TRBJ2-1; D unresolved. CDR1 and CDR2 (germline): MNHEY, SVGAGI. This CDR3 is built from 14 residues. V lost 0 bases, J lost 5 bases, and 8 bases lay in between. The CDR3 nucleotides read TGTGCCAGCAGTTACTCGATCAGGAACAATGAGCAGTTCTTC. Translating gives CASSYSIRNNEQFF.

The chain joins TRBV6-6 to TRBJ2-7, with a tentative D call TRBD2 (6 bases). CDR3 size: 13 residues. V was shortened by 5 bases and J by 6 bases, with 14 bases between the two germline ends. Germline V CDR1 and CDR2: MNHNY, SVGAGI (reference sequence). The CDR3 loop reads CASSSGAGLEQYF. The CDR3 DNA sequence: TGTGCCAGCAGTAGTGGGGCGGGACTCGAGCAGTACTTC.

J is TRBJ1-1 and V is TRBV7-9; TRBD1 might be the D (6 bases). This CDR3 spans 14 amino acids. V was cut by 2 bases and J by 4 bases, with 11 bases left in between. Germline V gene data show CDR1 as SEHNR and CDR2 as FQNEAQ (reference sequence). In DNA form, the CDR3 reads TGTGCCAGCAGCTTATGGGGGCCGGGCACTGAAGCTTTCTTT. It encodes CASSLWGPGTEAFF.

This sequence joins TRBV15 and TRBJ2-6, with D perhaps matching TRBD1 (6 bases). Germline assignment: CDR1 LNHNV and CDR2 YYDKDF (reference sequence). V shed 0 bases and J shed 2 bases, with 17 bases lying between them. This CDR3 region has 19 residues. CDR3 in amino acids: CATSREAYRALAGANVLTF. In DNA, the CDR3 is TGTGCCACCAGCAGAGAGGCCTACAGGGCTCTCGCTGGGGCCAACGTCCTGACTTTC.

The chain combines TRBV28 with TRBJ2-1; possible D gene TRBD1, 5 bases. Deletions cut 3 bases from V and 7 bases from J, with 10 bases between. Germline V gene lookup returns CDR1 MDHEN and CDR2 SYDVKM. This CDR3 is built from 13 residues. DNA for the CDR3: TGTGCCAGCAGTTTCGAAGGGGAAAATGAGCAGTTCTTC. Protein product: CASSFEGENEQFF.

The gene calls are TRBV5-5 and TRBJ2-1; D is unresolved. Trimming removed 4 bases at V and 0 bases at J, with 11 bases between. The CDR3 extends over 15 amino acids. From germline, CDR1 is SGHKS and CDR2 YYEKEE (reference sequence). Here the CDR3 reads CASSPTRSSYNEQFF. CDR3 sequence (DNA): TGTGCCAGCAGCCCAACTCGTAGCTCCTACAATGAGCAGTTCTTC.

V usage is TRBV9 and J usage is TRBJ2-7; the D gene is possibly TRBD1 (6 bases). V shed 4 bases and J shed 4 bases, with 12 bases lying between them. In germline, CDR1 is SGDLS, CDR2 YYNGEE. This CDR3 is 13 amino acids long. CDR3 in amino acids: CASSPLGAYEQYF. CDR3 DNA sequence: TGTGCCAGCAGCCCCCTGGGGGCGTACGAGCAGTACTTC. Together with reference TRBV9 and TRBJ2-7, the CDR3 gives the full variable domain: DSGVTQTPKHLITATGQRVTLRCSPRSGDLSVYWYQQSLDQGLQFLIQYYNGEERAKGNILERFSAQQFPDLHSELNLSSLELGDSALYFCASSPLGAYEQYFGPGTRLTVT.

The genes are TRBV4-3 and TRBJ2-5; TRBD2 is a possible D gene (6 bases). Germline loops: CDR1 LGHNA, CDR2 YSLEER. The CDR3 is made up of 15 amino acids. Trimming left V 1 base short and J 5 bases short, with 14 bases between. The CDR3 region is CASSQVTGRTETQYF. The CDR3 DNA sequence: TGCGCCAGCAGCCAAGTGACCGGGAGAACGGAGACCCAGTACTTC.

V and J are TRBV5-1 and TRBJ2-1; 8 bases agree with TRBD1. The germline CDR1 and CDR2 sequences are SGHRS and YFSETQ. CDR3 size: 17 residues. Losses at the gene ends were 7 bases for V and 5 bases for J; bases not matched to a gene: 17. CDR3 sequence reads: CASSAPDRDISNNEQFF. The DNA for the CDR3 is TGCGCCAGCTCTGCCCCGGACAGGGACATATCTAACAATGAGCAGTTCTTC.

This clone has just a few counts. The V call is TRBV7-9, the J call TRBJ1-1; 9 positions match TRBD1. Germline V gene sequence: CDR1 SEHNR, CDR2 FQNEAQ (reference sequence). The CDR3 loop spans 17 amino acids. After removal of 5 bases from V and 8 bases from J, the junction contained 18 bases not matched to a gene. The CDR3 DNA is TGTGCCAGCAGCCCAGCCTACAGGGGGCGCGTGTTACGGGAAGCTTTCTTT. Translated: CASSPAYRGRVLREAFF.

The chain couples TRBV6-1 to TRBJ1-2; 7 bases map to TRBD1. CDR3 length: 14 residues. V lost 5 bases and J lost 3; bases outside the gene matches: 6. The germline CDR1 and CDR2 sequences are MNHNS and SASEGT. CDR3 residues: CASSRQGEYYGYTF. The CDR3 region has the DNA TGTGCCAGCAGTCGACAGGGTGAATACTATGGCTACACCTTC.

V usage is TRBV15 and J usage is TRBJ2-7, with a possible D match to TRBD1 (5 bases). Germline-derived CDR1 and CDR2 are LNHNV and YYDKDF (reference sequence). CDR3 length equals 14 residues. With 4 bases removed from V and 2 bases from J, the gap between germline ends came to 12 bases. CDR3 residues: CATSIGERTYEQYF. The CDR3 DNA follows: TGTGCCACCAGCATAGGGGAAAGGACCTACGAGCAGTACTTC.

V is TRBV5-1 and J is TRBJ1-1; D is uncertain. This CDR3 contains 14 residues. V shed 0 bases and J shed 1 base, with 7 bases lying between them. CDR1 is SGHRS, CDR2 YFSETQ, per germline. CDR3 DNA sequence: TGCGCCAGCAGCTTGGGGGCAGGGAACACTGAAGCTTTCTTT. Its protein is CASSLGAGNTEAFF.

Points on this clone: A junction boundary mismatches the germline segment, possibly from a read error. The sample holds other DNA sequences that translate to the same CDR3. This chain joins TRBV27 and TRBJ2-5, with TRBD1 matching 7 bases. CDR1 MNHEY and CDR2 SMNVEV come from the germline V gene (reference sequence). The length of the CDR3 is 14 residues. CDR3 sequence (DNA): TGTGCCAGCAGCTTATGGACAGGCCAAGAGACCCAGTACTTC. This encodes CASSLWTGQETQYF.

The chain is built from TRBV30 and TRBJ2-7, with 9 bases fitting TRBD2. With V trimmed by 2 bases and J by 2 bases, 22 bases remained unmatched. CDR1 is GTSNPN, CDR2 SVGIG, per germline (reference sequence). There are 20 residues in the CDR3. CDR3 in DNA: TGTGCCTGGAGTACGGGCCCGTTGAGGGGAGCGGGAGGCCTTACCTACGAGCAGTACTTC. Translated, it gives CAWSTGPLRGAGGLTYEQYF.

The V call is TRBV7-9, the J call TRBJ1-2; D call uncertain. Germline loops: CDR1 SEHNR, CDR2 FQNEAQ (reference sequence). V gave up 1 base and J gave up 4 bases, with 16 bases separating them. CDR3 length equals 16 residues. In DNA, the CDR3 is TGTGCCAGCAGCTTAGTGAAGCACGTCGCCCTCTATGGCTACACCTTC. Translated, it gives CASSLVKHVALYGYTF.

The rearrangement links TRBV2 to TRBJ2-7; possibly TRBD1 for D (5 bases). V lost 4 bases to trimming and J lost 4 bases, with 17 bases between them. The CDR3 spans 15 residues. Germline-derived CDR1 and CDR2 are SNHLY and FYNNEI. CDR3 loop: CASSGVVGVSYEQYF. The CDR3 nucleotides are TGTGCCAGCAGTGGAGTCGTAGGGGTATCATACGAGCAGTACTTC.

This clone was seen only a few times. The rearrangement joins TRBV11-2 to TRBJ2-7; a weak D match, TRBD2 (6 bases). This CDR3 is 14 amino acids long. Germline CDR1 reads SGHAT; CDR2 reads FQNNGV. Trimming took 4 bases from V and 4 from J, leaving 14 bases between them. The chain's CDR3 is CASSSGPGSYEQYF. The DNA of the CDR3 is TGTGCCAGCAGCTCGGGGCCCGGGAGTTACGAGCAGTACTTC.

This chain connects TRBV14 to TRBJ1-1; possibly TRBD1 for D (6 bases). The ends were cut back, 5 bases at V and 3 bases at J, with 10 bases in the middle. CDR1 is SGHDN, CDR2 FVKESK, per germline. This CDR3 is 13 amino acids long. In DNA form, the CDR3 reads TGTGCCAGCAGCTTATACAGGGACACTGAAGCTTTCTTT. Protein product: CASSLYRDTEAFF.

This clone turned up a few times. The chain combines TRBV28 with TRBJ2-1; 9 bases match TRBD2. The ends lost 5 bases at V and 4 bases at J; junction bases unmatched: 6. The CDR3 has 15 residues. In germline, CDR1 is MDHEN, CDR2 SYDVKM. The CDR3 sequence: CASSPPTSGYNEQFF. CDR3 nucleotide sequence: TGTGCCAGCAGTCCCCCGACTAGCGGATACAATGAGCAGTTCTTC.

This chain connects TRBV4-1 to TRBJ1-5; no firm D call. This CDR3 contains 15 residues. The germline gives CDR1 MGHRA, CDR2 YSYEKL. V was cut by 0 bases and J by 3 bases, with 9 bases left in between. CDR3 sequence: CASSQEGSSNQPQHF. The DNA of the CDR3 is TGCGCCAGCAGCCAAGAGGGCAGCTCCAATCAGCCCCAGCATTTT.